The entry that follows covers one T cell receptor (beta chain) sequence. The target antigen is unknown. Over several immunoSEQ plates, each subset's genomic DNA was distributed in even portions. TCRdb's copy holds only in-frame clones and misses some; the assay was immunoSEQ multiplex PCR. The sample records some 2 million clones, roughly 94% being singletons. In germline, CDR1 is SGDLS, CDR2 YYNGEE. Unmatched junction bases numbered 6, after V lost 4 bases and J lost 1 base. This CDR3 spans 16 amino acids. The entry originates in a study of shared clonotypes between healthy human individuals. About the research overall: There were three CD4 naive, three CD4 memory, two CD8 naive and one CD8 memory plates per donor.

General study findings and limits: Expectations were that clonotype sharing among donors would be affected by sequencing depth. Relative to their counterparts shared across all four donors, non-shared clonotypes exhibited diminished generation probabilities.

The sequence was collected from a man aged 18 to 29 in good health. This chain uses TRBV9 with TRBJ2-2; TRBD1 matches at 8 bases. Sequencing used naive CD4+ T cells sorted from blood. Indicated subset: CD45RA+ positively selected. The CDR3 region has the DNA TGTGCCAGCAGCCCCTGGGACAGGTTGAACACCGGGGAGCTGTTTTTT. The encoded protein is CASSPWDRLNTGELFF.